This TCR beta chain was identified during a study of blood T cells in healthy people across ages. Points from the study as a whole: Researchers said unsorted PBMCs prevented a conclusive naive versus antigen-experienced comparison. From one million sequenced T cells, diversity estimates were lower bounds.

This clonotype was picked up many times. No antigen is known for it. Alongside a J-beta primer mix, a sample-barcoded 5' primer served in a second PCR lasting 7 to 11 cycles. TCRdb processed the 5' RACE reads anew with MiXCR; each CDR3 protein has one entry. The repertoire holds 750,000 to 1,000,000 distinct CDR3 sequences, with roughly 29% as singletons. Trimming removed 3 bases at V and 3 bases at J, with 5 bases between. CDR3 length: 12 residues. These data were also reused for a study on T cells of mothers and their children. That paper adds: The TCR beta CDR3 read count exceeded 9.5 million for each mother and was 2.5 million to 3 million for each child.

The sample comprised blood. This sequence originates from a woman in her thirties or forties in good health. The chain employs TRBV12-3 or TRBV12-4 and TRBJ2-5, with D perhaps TRBD2 (5 bases). This CDR3 is CASSFGEETQYF. CDR3 in DNA: TGTGCCAGCAGTTTCGGGGAAGAGACCCAGTACTTC.